One T cell receptor beta chain is described in this entry. The CDR3 totals 15 residues. Trimming removed 5 bases from V and 2 bases from J, with 16 bases in between. Germline V gene data show CDR1 as LNHDA and CDR2 as SQIVND (reference sequence). The entry originates in a study of blood T cell repertoires in COVID-19. At the level of the study: Both acute and convalescent COVID-19 samples were obtained from the United States, Italy and Spain. Sample material is recorded as cDNA or gDNA derived from T cells, B-cell-depleted T cells, or PBMCs.

Authors' data handling: Nucleated cell counts were estimated from reference gene primer amplification. Here immunoSEQ multiplex PCR was the method, and the copy in TCRdb shows in-frame clones only, minus some. The DNA gave D and trimming, while V, J and clone size come from that table. Here the sample spans more than 140,000 clones, approximately 80% being singletons. The clonotype was recovered from a woman between 45 and 60 years old in a cohort sampled during active or convalescent COVID-19. Input material: peripheral blood. The gene calls are TRBV19 and TRBJ2-7, with D perhaps matching TRBD1 (5 bases). Written as DNA, the CDR3 is TGTGCCAGTAGTGTGGACACCCGAGGCCCCTACGAGCAGTACTTC. It codes for CASSVDTRGPYEQYF.